The subject of this entry is one TCR beta chain. Treatment: preoperative locoregional IRX-2 cytokine immunotherapy. Patients received preoperative, locoregional IRX-2 cytokine immunotherapy in a phase Ib study. The sample belongs to a study of preoperative IRX-2 immunotherapy in early breast cancer. Germline values: CDR1 LNHDA, CDR2 SQIVND (reference sequence). V trimming: 5 bases; J trimming: 7 bases; junction bases outside the gene matches: 17. This CDR3 is 17 amino acids long. Method: immunoSEQ multiplex PCR; TCRdb's copy keeps in-frame clones and lacks some. Here the sample spans about 1,100 clones, 60% to 80% being singletons.

The TCR originated in a human donor with breast cancer. This material consisted of normal tissue next to the tumor, taken from a patient treated with IRX-2 immunotherapy. The chain is built from TRBV19 and TRBJ2-1, with 7 bases aligning to TRBD2. The CDR3 DNA is TGTGCCAGTAGTCCCCACCGGCCGGGGGGTATTGGTAATGAGCAGTTCTTC. This sequence encodes CASSPHRPGGIGNEQFF.